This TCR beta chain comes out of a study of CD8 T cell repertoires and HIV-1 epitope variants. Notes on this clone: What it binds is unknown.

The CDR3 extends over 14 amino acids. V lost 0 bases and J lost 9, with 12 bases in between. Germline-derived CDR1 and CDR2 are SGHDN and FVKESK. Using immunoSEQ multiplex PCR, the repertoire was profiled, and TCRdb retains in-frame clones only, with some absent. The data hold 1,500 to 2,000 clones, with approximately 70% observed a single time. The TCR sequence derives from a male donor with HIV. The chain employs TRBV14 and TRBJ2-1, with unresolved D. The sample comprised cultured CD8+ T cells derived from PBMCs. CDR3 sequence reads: CASSQDLLDAEQFF. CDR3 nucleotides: TGTGCCAGCAGCCAAGATCTATTAGATGCTGAGCAGTTCTTC.